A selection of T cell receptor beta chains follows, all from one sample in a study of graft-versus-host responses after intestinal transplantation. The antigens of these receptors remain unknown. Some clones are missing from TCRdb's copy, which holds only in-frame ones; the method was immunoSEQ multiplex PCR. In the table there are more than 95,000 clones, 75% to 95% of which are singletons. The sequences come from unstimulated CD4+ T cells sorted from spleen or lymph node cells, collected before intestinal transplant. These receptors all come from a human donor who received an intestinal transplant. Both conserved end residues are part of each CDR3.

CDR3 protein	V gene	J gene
CASSGGYSSGNTIYF	TRBV9	TRBJ1-3
CASKERGNQPQHF	TRBV6-5	TRBJ1-5
CASSEDSGTGSYYEQFF	TRBV6-1	TRBJ2-1
CASSLSGIGVDNEQFF	TRBV5-1	TRBJ2-1
CAWSRGLWDSQSPSTDTQYF	TRBV30	TRBJ2-3
CASSLAYNEQFF	TRBV28	TRBJ2-1
CASSPDRGKGYTF	TRBV5-1	TRBJ1-2
CAWSVRGSYNSPLHF	TRBV30	TRBJ1-6
CASSFGSRAYEQYF	TRBV5-5	TRBJ2-7
CASSIRLRTSGGGQQFF	TRBV21-1	TRBJ2-1
CASTPGQGAYEQYF	TRBV6-1	TRBJ2-7
CASSREGTGNFGANEKLFF	TRBV18	TRBJ1-4
CASSYGRSTSGNTEAFF	TRBV5-1	TRBJ1-1
CASSSSAGGGYTF	TRBV5-4	TRBJ1-2
CAWSVSASGILLSYNEQFF	TRBV30	TRBJ2-1
CASSLRGRSPDTQYF	TRBV27	TRBJ2-3
CSAKRGLGYTF	TRBV20-1	TRBJ1-2
CASSLEAGTEAFF	TRBV7-9	TRBJ1-1
CATQSQYTGELFF	TRBV27	TRBJ2-2
CASSNRGQETQYF	TRBV28	TRBJ2-5
CASSSGSSYEQYF	TRBV27	TRBJ2-7
CASSWDRDNSPLHF	TRBV6-5	TRBJ1-6
CASSSGRMWRGPGNEQFF	TRBV11-2	TRBJ2-1